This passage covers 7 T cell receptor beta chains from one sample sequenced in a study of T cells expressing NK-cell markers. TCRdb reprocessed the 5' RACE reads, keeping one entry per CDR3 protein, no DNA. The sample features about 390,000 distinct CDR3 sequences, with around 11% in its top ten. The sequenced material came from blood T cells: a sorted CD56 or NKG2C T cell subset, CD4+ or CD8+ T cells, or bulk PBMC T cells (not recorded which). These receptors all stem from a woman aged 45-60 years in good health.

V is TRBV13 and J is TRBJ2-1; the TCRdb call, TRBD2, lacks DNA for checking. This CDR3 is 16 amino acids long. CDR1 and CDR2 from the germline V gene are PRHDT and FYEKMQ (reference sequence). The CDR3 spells CASSQKQVAGPDEQFF.

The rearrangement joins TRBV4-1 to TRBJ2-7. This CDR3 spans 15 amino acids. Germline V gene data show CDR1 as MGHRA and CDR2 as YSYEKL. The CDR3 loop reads CASSHLGSYLDEQYF.

The CDR3 sequence: CASSPLRPAGSSTDTQYF. The V and J genes are TRBV3-1 and TRBJ2-3; TCRdb picks TRBD2, but there is no DNA to check that call. CDR3 size: 18 residues. Germline V gene sequence: CDR1 LGHDT, CDR2 YNNKEL (reference sequence).

CDR3 sequence: CASSQAGWASYEQYF. The chain is built from TRBV3-1 and TRBJ2-7; TCRdb proposes TRBD2, but this gene call is untestable without DNA. CDR1 LGHDT and CDR2 YNNKEL come from the germline V gene (reference sequence). The CDR3 is 15 residues long.

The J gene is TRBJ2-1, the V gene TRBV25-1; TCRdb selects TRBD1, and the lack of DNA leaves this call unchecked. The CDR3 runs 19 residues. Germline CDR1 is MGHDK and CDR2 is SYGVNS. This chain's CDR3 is CASSSRGQGAGVVGNEQFF.

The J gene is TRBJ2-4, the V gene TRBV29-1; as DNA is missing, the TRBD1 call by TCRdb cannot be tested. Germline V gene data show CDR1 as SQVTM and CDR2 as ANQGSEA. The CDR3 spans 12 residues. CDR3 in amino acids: CSVNRGENIQYF.

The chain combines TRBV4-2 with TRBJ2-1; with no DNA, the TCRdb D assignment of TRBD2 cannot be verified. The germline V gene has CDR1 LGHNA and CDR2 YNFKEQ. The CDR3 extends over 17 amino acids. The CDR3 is CASSQEEAGGGRNEQFF.